The source of this T cell receptor (beta chain) is a study of cytomegalovirus exposure and HLA in healthy donors. For the study at large: Clustering assigned about four fifths of the roughly 420 genotyped donors to the Caucasian-associated ancestry cluster.

With 4 bases clipped from V and 1 base from J, the junction kept 7 bases outside the gene matches. The length of the CDR3 is 15 residues. Germline V gene sequence: CDR1 SGHKS, CDR2 YYEKEE (reference sequence). Study results and caveats: In a later analysis, TCR beta V- and J-gene trimming showed a link to a missense DCLRE1C variant.

The primer mix had 60 Vbeta and 13 Jbeta primers. Clones were read by immunoSEQ multiplex PCR, and TCRdb kept only the in-frame ones, dropping some. Here the sample spans about 300,000 clones, 80% to 90% being singletons. Of note for this clone: As yet, its antigen is unknown.

This receptor was taken from a man in his forties in good health and CMV-seropositive. This chain connects TRBV5-5 to TRBJ1-1; 7 bases agree with TRBD1. Sequencing used PBMCs. Written as DNA, the CDR3 is TGTGCCAGCAGCGTTTACCGGGACAGGAACACTGAAGCTTTCTTT. It specifies CASSVYRDRNTEAFF.